The entry below describes one T cell receptor (beta chain). Assay used: immunoSEQ multiplex PCR; TCRdb lists only in-frame clones, some missing. The sample lists around 1,800 clones; about 84% were seen once. V lost 0 bases and J lost 7, with 9 bases in between. From germline, CDR1 is MNHEY and CDR2 SVGAGI. This CDR3 has 14 residues. Lymphocytes from graft epithelium and lamina propria were isolated. This sample was taken from a study of graft-versus-host responses after intestinal transplantation. Study-wide background: Once they had received anti-thymocyte globulin induction, all recipients took tacrolimus and steroids for approximately three years.

The V gene is TRBV6-5, the J gene TRBJ2-2; D might be TRBD1 (5 bases). Sample: ileum tissue, taken 12 days after intestinal transplant. This receptor was obtained from a human patient who received an intestinal transplant, so some T cells may come from the graft donor. The CDR3 DNA follows: TGTGCCAGCAGTTACTCGAACAGGCTCGGGGAGCTGTTTTTT. This gives the protein CASSYSNRLGELFF.